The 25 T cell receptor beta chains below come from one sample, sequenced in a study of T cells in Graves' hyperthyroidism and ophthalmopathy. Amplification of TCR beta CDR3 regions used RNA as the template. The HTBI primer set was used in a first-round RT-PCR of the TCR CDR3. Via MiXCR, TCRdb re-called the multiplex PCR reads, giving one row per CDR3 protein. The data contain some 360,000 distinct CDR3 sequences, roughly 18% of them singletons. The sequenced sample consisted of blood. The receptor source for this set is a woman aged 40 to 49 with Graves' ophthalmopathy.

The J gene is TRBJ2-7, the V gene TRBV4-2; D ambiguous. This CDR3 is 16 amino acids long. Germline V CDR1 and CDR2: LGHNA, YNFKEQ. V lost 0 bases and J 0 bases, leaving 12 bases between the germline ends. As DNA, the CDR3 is TGTGCCAGCAGCCAAGATCTGGCTTCCATCTCCTACGAGCAGTACTTC. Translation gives CASSQDLASISYEQYF.

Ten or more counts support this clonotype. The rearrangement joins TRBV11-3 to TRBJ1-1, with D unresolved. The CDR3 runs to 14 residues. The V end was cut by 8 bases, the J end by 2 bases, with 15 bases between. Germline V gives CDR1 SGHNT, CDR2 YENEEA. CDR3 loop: CASGSGVDNTEAFF. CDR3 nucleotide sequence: TGTGCCAGCGGAAGTGGAGTGGATAACACTGAAGCTTTCTTT.

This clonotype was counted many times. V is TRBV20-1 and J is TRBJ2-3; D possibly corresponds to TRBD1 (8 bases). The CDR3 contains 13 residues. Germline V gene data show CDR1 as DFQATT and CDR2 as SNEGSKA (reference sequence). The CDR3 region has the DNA TGCAGCGGAACCGATACAGGGGGGGGTACGCAGTATTTT. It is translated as CSGTDTGGGTQYF.

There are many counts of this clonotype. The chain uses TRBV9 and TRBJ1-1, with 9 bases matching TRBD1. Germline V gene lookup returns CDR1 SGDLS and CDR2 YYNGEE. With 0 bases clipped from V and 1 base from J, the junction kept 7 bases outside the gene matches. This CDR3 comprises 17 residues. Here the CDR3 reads CASSVDPSTGGNTEAFF. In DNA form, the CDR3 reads TGTGCCAGCAGCGTAGACCCGTCGACAGGGGGGAACACTGAAGCTTTCTTT.

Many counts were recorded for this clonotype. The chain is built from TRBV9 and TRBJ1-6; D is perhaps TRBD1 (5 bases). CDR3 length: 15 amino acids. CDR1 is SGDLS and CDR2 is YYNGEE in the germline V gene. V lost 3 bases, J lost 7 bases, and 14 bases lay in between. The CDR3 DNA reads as TGTGCCAGCAGCGAAAGGGGTTTGGGGAATTCACCCCTCCACTTT. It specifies CASSERGLGNSPLHF.

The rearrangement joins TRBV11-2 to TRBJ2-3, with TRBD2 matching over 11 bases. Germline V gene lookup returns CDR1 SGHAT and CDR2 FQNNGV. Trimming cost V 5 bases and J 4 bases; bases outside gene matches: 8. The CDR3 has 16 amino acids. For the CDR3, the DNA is TGTGCCAGCAGCCGAGACTCTAGCGGGAGGTCAGATACGCAGTATTTT. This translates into CASSRDSSGRSDTQYF.

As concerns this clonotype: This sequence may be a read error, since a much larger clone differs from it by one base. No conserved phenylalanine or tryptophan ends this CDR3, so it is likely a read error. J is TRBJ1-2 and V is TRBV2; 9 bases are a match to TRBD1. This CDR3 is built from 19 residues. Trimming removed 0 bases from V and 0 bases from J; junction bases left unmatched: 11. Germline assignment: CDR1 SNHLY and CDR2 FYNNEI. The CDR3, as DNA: TGTGCCAGCAGTGAAGCAATCCGGGACAGGGCCAACGCTAACTATGGCTACACCCTC. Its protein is CASSEAIRDRANANYGYTL.

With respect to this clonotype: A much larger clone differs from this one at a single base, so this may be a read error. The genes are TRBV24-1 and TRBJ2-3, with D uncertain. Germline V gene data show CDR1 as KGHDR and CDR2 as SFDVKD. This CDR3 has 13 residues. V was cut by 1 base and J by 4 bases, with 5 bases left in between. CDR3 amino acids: CATSDFRSDTQYF. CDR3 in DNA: TGTGCCACCAGTGATTTTAGGTCAGATACGCAGTATTTT.

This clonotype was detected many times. The CDR3 nucleotides are TGTGCCAGCAGCTTGGGAGGGATCCCCTACGAGCAGTACTTC. It codes for CASSLGGIPYEQYF. This rearrangement joins TRBV11-2 to TRBJ2-7; 7 nucleotides agree with TRBD2. CDR1 and CDR2 from the germline V gene are SGHAT and FQNNGV. The V gene end was trimmed by 3 bases and the J gene end by 2 bases; junction bases not matched to a gene: 4. The length of the CDR3 is 14 residues.

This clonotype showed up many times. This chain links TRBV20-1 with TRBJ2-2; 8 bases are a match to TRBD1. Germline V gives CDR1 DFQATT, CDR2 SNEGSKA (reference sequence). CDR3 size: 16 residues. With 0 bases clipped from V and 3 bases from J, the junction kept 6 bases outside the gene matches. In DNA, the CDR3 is TGCAGTGCTAGAGACGCCGGGACAGGTTACACCGGGGAGCTGTTTTTT. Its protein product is CSARDAGTGYTGELFF.

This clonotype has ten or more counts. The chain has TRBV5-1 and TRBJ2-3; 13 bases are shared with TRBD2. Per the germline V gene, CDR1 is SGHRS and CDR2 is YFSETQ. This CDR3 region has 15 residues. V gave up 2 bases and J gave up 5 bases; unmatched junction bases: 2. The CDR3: CASSFGLAGEDTQYF. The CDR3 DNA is TGCGCCAGCAGCTTTGGACTAGCGGGAGAAGATACGCAGTATTTT.

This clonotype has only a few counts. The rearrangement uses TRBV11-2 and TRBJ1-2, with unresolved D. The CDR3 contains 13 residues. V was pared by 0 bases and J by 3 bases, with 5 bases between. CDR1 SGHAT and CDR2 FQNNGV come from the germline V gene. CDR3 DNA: TGTGCCAGCAGCTTAGAACAGTACTATGGCTACACCTTC. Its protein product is CASSLEQYYGYTF.

The CDR3 sequence: CASSVRGDQGGYTF. The CDR3 DNA sequence: TGTGCCAGCAGTGTTCGGGGCGATCAAGGGGGCTACACCTTC. The chain couples TRBV2 to TRBJ1-2; possibly TRBD1 for D (5 bases). CDR3 length: 14 amino acids. The V gene's germline CDR1 is SNHLY and CDR2 FYNNEI. The ends were cut back, 4 bases at V and 8 bases at J, with 17 bases in the middle.

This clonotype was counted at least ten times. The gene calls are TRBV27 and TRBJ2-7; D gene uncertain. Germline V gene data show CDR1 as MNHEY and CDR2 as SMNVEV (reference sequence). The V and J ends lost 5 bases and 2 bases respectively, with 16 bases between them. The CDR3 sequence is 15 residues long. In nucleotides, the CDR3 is TGTGCCAGCAGTCCCCGACAAGAAGCCCCCTACGAGCAGTACTTC. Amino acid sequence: CASSPRQEAPYEQYF.

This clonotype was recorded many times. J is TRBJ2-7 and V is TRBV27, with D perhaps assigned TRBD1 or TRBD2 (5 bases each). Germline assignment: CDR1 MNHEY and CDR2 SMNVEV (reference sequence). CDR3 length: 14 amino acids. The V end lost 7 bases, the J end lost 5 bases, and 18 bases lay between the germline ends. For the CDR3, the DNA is TGTGCCAGCAAGATCCCAGGGAGTATCAACGAGCAGTACTTC. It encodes CASKIPGSINEQYF.

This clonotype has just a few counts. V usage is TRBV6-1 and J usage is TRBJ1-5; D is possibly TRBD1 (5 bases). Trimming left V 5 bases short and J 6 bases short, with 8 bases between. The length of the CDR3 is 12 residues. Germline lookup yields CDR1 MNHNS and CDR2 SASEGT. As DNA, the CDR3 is TGTGCCAGCAGTAGGGGATCTCAGCCCCAGCATTTT. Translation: CASSRGSQPQHF.

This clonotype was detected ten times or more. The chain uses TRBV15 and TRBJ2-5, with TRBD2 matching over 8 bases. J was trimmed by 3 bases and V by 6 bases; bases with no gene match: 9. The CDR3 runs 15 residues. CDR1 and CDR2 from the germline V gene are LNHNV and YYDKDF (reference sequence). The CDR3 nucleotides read TGTGCCACCAGGGGCTGGGGTAGCGGGGAAGAGACCCAGTACTTC. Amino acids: CATRGWGSGEETQYF. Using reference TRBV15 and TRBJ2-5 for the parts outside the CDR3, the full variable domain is DAMVIQNPRYQVTQFGKPVTLSCSQTLNHNVMYWYQQKSSQAPKLLFHYYDKDFNNEADTPDNFQSRRPNTSFCFLDIRSPGLGDTAMYLCATRGWGSGEETQYFGPGTRLLVL.

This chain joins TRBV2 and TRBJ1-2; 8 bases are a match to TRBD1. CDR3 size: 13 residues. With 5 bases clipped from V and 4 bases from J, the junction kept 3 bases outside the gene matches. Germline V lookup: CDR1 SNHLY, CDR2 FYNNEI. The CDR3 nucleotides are TGTGCCAGCAGTAGGACAGGGAGCTATGGCTACACCTTC. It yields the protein CASSRTGSYGYTF.

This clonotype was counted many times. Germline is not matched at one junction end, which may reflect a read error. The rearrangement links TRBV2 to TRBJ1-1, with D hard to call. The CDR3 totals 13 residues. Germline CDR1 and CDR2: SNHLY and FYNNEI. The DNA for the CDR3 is TGTGCCAGCAGTGAATACCCGAACACTGAAGCTTCCTTT. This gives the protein CASSEYPNTEASF.

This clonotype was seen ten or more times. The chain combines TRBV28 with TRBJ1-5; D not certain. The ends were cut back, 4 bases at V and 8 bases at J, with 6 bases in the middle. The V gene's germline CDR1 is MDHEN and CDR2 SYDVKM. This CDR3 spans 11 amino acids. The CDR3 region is CASSSSKPQHF. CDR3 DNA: TGTGCCAGCAGTTCGAGCAAGCCCCAGCATTTT.

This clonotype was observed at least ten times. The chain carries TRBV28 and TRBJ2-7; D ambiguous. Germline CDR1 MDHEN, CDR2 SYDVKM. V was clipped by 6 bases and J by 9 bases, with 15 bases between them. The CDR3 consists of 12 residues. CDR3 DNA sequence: TGTGCCAGCAGCAAGAAGGGCGTCTTGCAGTACTTC. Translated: CASSKKGVLQYF.

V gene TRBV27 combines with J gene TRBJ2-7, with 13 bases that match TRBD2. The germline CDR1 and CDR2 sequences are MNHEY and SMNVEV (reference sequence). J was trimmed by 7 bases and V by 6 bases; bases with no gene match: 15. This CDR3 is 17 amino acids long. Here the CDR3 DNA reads TGTGCCAGCAGCGGAGGGACTAGCGGGGAACTCTGGGGAGAGCAGTACTTC. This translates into CASSGGTSGELWGEQYF.

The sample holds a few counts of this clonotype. The DNA of the CDR3 is TGTGCCAGCACCCCGGGACTCCAAGGCTACACCTTC. As protein: CASTPGLQGYTF. V is TRBV6-5 and J is TRBJ1-2, with D possibly TRBD1 on 5 matching bases. Germline V gene data show CDR1 as MNHEY and CDR2 as SVGAGI. Between the trimmed V and J ends, which lost 7 bases and 8 bases, there was a span of 14 bases. There are 12 residues in the CDR3.

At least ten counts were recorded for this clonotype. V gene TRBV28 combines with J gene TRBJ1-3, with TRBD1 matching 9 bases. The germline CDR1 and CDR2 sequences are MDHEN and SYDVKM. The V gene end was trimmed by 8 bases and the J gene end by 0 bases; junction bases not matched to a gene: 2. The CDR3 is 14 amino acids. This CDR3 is CASGTGSSGNTIYF. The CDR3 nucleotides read TGTGCCAGCGGGACAGGGAGCTCTGGAAACACCATATATTTT.

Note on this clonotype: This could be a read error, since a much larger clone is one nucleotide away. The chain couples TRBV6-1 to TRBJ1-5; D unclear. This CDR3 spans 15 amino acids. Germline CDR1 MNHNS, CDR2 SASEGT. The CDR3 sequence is CVSSEVVVNYQPQHF. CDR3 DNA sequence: TGTGTCAGCAGTGAAGTGGTGGTGAACTATCAGCCCCAGCATTTT.